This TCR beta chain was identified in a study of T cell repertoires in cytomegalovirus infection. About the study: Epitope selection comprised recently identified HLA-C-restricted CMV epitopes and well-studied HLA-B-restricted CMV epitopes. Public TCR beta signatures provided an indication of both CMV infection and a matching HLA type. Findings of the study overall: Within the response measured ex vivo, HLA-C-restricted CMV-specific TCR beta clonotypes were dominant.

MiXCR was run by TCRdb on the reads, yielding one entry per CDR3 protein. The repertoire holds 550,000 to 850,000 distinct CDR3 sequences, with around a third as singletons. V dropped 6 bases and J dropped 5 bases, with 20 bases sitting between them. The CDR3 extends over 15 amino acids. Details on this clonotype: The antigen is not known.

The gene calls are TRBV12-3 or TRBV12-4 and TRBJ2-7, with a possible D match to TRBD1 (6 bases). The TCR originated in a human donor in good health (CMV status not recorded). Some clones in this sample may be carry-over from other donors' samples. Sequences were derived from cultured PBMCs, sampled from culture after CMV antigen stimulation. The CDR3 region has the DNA TGTGCCAGCAGAAAAGACAGGCCGCGGTCCAACGAGCAGTACTTC. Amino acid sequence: CASRKDRPRSNEQYF.